What follows are 16 T cell receptor beta chains derived from one specimen sequenced in a study of CD8+ T cells in alopecia areata. Treatment specified: oral pan-JAK inhibitor, 5-10 mg twice daily. Sequencing used cDNA as its template, made by extracting RNA and reverse transcribing it. Assay used: immunoSEQ multiplex PCR; TCRdb lists only in-frame clones, some missing. The table includes about 190,000 clones, 45% to 75% detected once. Here the sequenced sample was CD4+ T cells sorted from blood, taken at week 4, from a patient treated with tofacitinib. The receptors come from a human donor with alopecia areata.

This sequence joins TRBV29-1 and TRBJ2-2; D is undetermined. The CDR3 covers 13 residues. Trimming stripped 3 bases from V and 5 bases from J, with 10 bases between. Germline V gives CDR1 SQVTM, CDR2 ANQGSEA. In DNA, the CDR3 is TGCAGCGTTGATATCGACGGGACCGGGGAGCTGTTTTTT. Protein product: CSVDIDGTGELFF.

J is TRBJ2-1 and V is TRBV30; maybe TRBD1 (7 bases). Trimming removed 8 bases at V and 8 bases at J, with 31 bases between. Germline CDR1 and CDR2: GTSNPN and SVGIG (reference sequence). The CDR3 contains 17 residues. The CDR3 nucleotides are TGTGCCGGCGCAAGGGGGCTTAGCGGCCCTATTAGCTATGAGCAGTTCTTC. The encoded protein is CAGARGLSGPISYEQFF.

This sequence joins TRBV5-5 and TRBJ1-2; no clear D gene. The germline CDR1 and CDR2 sequences are SGHKS and YYEKEE (reference sequence). V gave up 4 bases and J gave up 6 bases, with 16 bases separating them. The CDR3 covers 14 residues. The CDR3 is CASSPRVPSNGYTF. The CDR3 bases are TGTGCCAGCAGCCCGAGAGTTCCAAGCAATGGCTACACCTTC.

J is TRBJ2-7 and V is TRBV15; 8 nucleotides match TRBD1. The junction had 11 bases not matched to a gene; V was cut back by 2 bases and J by 5 bases. Germline V gives CDR1 LNHNV, CDR2 YYDKDF (reference sequence). The CDR3 length is 16 residues. This chain's CDR3 is CATSRPLSGGRNEQYF. In DNA, the CDR3 is TGTGCCACCAGCAGACCTCTTTCAGGGGGCCGGAACGAGCAGTACTTC.

This clone was found a few times. The chain uses TRBV5-1 and TRBJ2-7; D gene uncertain. V lost 0 bases and J 2 bases, leaving 9 bases between the germline ends. CDR3 length: 14 amino acids. CDR1 is SGHRS and CDR2 is YFSETQ in the germline V gene. The CDR3 nucleotides are TGCGCCAGCAGCTTGGACAGTGAAGCCTACGAGCAGTACTTC. Translating gives CASSLDSEAYEQYF.

This chain connects TRBV29-1 to TRBJ2-5, with D unresolved. CDR1 and CDR2 (germline): SQVTM, ANQGSEA. This CDR3 has 11 amino acids. Trimming shortened V by 7 bases and J by 4 bases, and 10 bases separated the two germline ends. DNA for the CDR3: TGCAGCGCCTCCTGGCCAGAGACCCAGTACTTC. Encoded protein: CSASWPETQYF.

The table lists this clone with a few counts. The chain has TRBV28 and TRBJ2-3, with 7 bases aligning to TRBD1. CDR3 size: 16 residues. Trimming cost V 7 bases and J 4 bases; bases outside gene matches: 14. Germline V lookup: CDR1 MDHEN, CDR2 SYDVKM. The CDR3 DNA reads TGTGCCAGCACATATGGGAAGGGGGCCCGATCAGATACGCAGTATTTT. The encoded protein is CASTYGKGARSDTQYF.

The chain carries TRBV15 and TRBJ2-1; the match to TRBD1 covers 9 bases. The CDR3 is 15 amino acids. The V and J ends lost 4 bases and 4 bases, in that order; junction bases with no gene match: 5. Germline assignment: CDR1 LNHNV and CDR2 YYDKDF (reference sequence). CDR3 DNA sequence: TGTGCCACCAGCACAGACAGGGGGGCGTACAATGAGCAGTTCTTC. Translation: CATSTDRGAYNEQFF. Using reference TRBV15 and TRBJ2-1 for the parts outside the CDR3, the full variable domain is DAMVIQNPRYQVTQFGKPVTLSCSQTLNHNVMYWYQQKSSQAPKLLFHYYDKDFNNEADTPDNFQSRRPNTSFCFLDIRSPGLGDTAMYLCATSTDRGAYNEQFFGPGTRLTVL.

This chain connects TRBV29-1 to TRBJ2-3; 10 bases align to TRBD2. The germline V gene encodes CDR1 SQVTM and CDR2 ANQGSEA. The CDR3 runs to 12 residues. J lost 4 bases, V lost 6 bases, and 1 base had no gene match. The CDR3 DNA sequence: TGCAGCGTGAGCGGGAGGGCAGATACGCAGTATTTT. It encodes CSVSGRADTQYF.

This clone came up a few times. CDR3 bases: TGCAGCGTGCTGGACAGGGGCCTTGAAGCTTTCTTT. This sequence encodes CSVLDRGLEAFF. The genes are TRBV29-1 and TRBJ1-1, with TRBD1 identical over 9 bases. V lost 6 bases to trimming and J lost 7 bases; unmatched junction nucleotides: 6. The CDR3 spans 12 residues. CDR1 and CDR2 (germline): SQVTM, ANQGSEA.

J is TRBJ2-7 and V is TRBV29-1, with 9 bases fitting TRBD2. Trimming cost V 5 bases and J 4 bases; bases outside gene matches: 12. The CDR3 contains 15 residues. The germline gives CDR1 SQVTM, CDR2 ANQGSEA. Written as DNA, the CDR3 is TGCAGCGTTCTCGGGCTAGCGGGGTCTCAGTACGAGCAGTACTTC. The encoded protein is CSVLGLAGSQYEQYF.

This clone is a singleton in its sample. The chain carries TRBV15 and TRBJ2-2; no clear D. Trimming left V 0 bases short and J 1 base short, with 6 bases between. There are 15 residues in the CDR3. Germline values: CDR1 LNHNV, CDR2 YYDKDF (reference sequence). The CDR3 nucleotides are TGTGCCACCAGCAGAGAACGGGTGAACACCGGGGAGCTGTTTTTT. Its translation: CATSRERVNTGELFF.

This chain connects TRBV30 to TRBJ1-2; D is perhaps TRBD1 (5 bases). CDR1 is GTSNPN and CDR2 is SVGIG in the germline V gene (reference sequence). Trimming removed 4 bases from V and 8 bases from J, with 14 bases in between. The CDR3 extends over 12 amino acids. The CDR3 DNA reads TGTGCCTGGACCCCCGCGGGGGTCGGCTACACCTTC. Protein sequence: CAWTPAGVGYTF.

The chain employs TRBV11-1 and TRBJ2-5; no clear D gene. The ends were cut back, 5 bases at V and 2 bases at J, with 15 bases in the middle. Germline CDR1 SGHAT, CDR2 FQDESV (reference sequence). The CDR3 has 15 amino acids. CDR3 residues: CASSPTRTYQETQYF. The CDR3 DNA reads TGTGCCAGCAGCCCGACCCGGACGTATCAAGAGACCCAGTACTTC. Supplemented by reference TRBV11-1 and TRBJ2-5, the full variable domain reads EAEVAQSPRYKITEKSQAVAFWCDPISGHATLYWYRQILGQGPELLVQFQDESVVDDSQLPKDRFSAERLKGVDSTLKIQPAELGDSAMYLCASSPTRTYQETQYFGPGTRLLVL.

The chain has TRBV20-1 and TRBJ2-5; the match to TRBD2 covers 8 bases. This CDR3 region has 10 residues. Germline V CDR1 and CDR2: DFQATT, SNEGSKA (reference sequence). The CDR3 bases are TGCACGGGGGGGACAGAGACCCAGTACTTC. This translates into CTGGTETQYF.

V gene TRBV5-6 combines with J gene TRBJ2-7; possible D gene TRBD2, 6 bases. V was cut by 1 base and J by 6 bases, with 11 bases left in between. The germline CDR1 and CDR2 sequences are SGHDT and YYEEEE. The CDR3 has 13 amino acids. In DNA form, the CDR3 reads TGTGCCAGCAGCTTGCGGCAGGGAGGCGAGCAGTACTTC. Its protein product is CASSLRQGGEQYF.